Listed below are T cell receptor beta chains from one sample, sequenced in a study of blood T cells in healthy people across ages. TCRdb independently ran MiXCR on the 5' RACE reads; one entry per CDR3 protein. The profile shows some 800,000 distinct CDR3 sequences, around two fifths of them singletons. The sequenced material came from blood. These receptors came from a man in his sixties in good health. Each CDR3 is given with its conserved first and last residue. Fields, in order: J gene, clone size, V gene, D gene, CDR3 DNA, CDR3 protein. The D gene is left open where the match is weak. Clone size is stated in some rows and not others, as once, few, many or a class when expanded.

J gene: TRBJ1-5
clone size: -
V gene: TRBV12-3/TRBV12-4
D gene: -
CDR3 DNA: TGTGCCAGCAGTATAAGGGGTAGCAATCAGCCCCAGCATTTT
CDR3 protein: CASSIRGSNQPQHF

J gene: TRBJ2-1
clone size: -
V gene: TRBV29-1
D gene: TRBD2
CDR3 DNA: TGCAGCGTTGTGGCGGGGGACGGTGAGCAGTTCTTC
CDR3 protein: CSVVAGDGEQFF

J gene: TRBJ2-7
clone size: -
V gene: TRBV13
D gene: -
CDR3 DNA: TGTGCCGGCAGCTCCAGTGACCGGATTTACGAGCAGTACTTC
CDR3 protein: CAGSSSDRIYEQYF

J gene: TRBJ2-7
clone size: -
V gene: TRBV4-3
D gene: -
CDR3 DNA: TGCGCCAGCAGCCAACACGGGGCAGGGGTCGACGAGCAGTACTTC
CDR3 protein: CASSQHGAGVDEQYF

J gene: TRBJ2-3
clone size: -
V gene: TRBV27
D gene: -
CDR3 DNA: TGTGCCATCGAGTGGGGCCGCCCTAGCACAGATACGCAGTATTTT
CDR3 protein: CAIEWGRPSTDTQYF

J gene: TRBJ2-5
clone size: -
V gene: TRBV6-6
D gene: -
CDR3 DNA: TGTGCCAGCAGTTACGTGGCAGGGGGGGGCCAGGAGCAGTACTTC
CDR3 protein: CASSYVAGGGQEQYF

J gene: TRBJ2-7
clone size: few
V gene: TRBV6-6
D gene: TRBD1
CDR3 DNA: TGTGCCAGCAGTTACGGGGACAGAACCTACGAGCAGTACTTC
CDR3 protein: CASSYGDRTYEQYF

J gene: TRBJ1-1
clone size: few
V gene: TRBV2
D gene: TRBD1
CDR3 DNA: TGTGCCAGCGCCGGGACAGGCGGGACTGAAGCTTTCTTT
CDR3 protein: CASAGTGGTEAFF

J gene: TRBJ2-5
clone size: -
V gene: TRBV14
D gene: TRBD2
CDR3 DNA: TGTGCCAGCAGCCAAGATCGGGTCCTAGCGGGGGGACTTTCAGAGACCCAGTACTTC
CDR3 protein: CASSQDRVLAGGLSETQYF

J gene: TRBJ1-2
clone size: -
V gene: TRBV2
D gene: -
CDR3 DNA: TGTGCCAGCAGTGAAACAGGTCCCGAGGGCTACACCTTC
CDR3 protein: CASSETGPEGYTF

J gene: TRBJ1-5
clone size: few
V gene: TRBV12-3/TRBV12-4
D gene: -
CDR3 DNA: TGTGCCAGCAGTATATTGACAGGCGCCAATCAGCCCCAGCATTTT
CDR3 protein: CASSILTGANQPQHF

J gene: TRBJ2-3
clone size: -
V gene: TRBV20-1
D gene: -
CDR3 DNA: TGCAGTGCTCTATTAAGGGGAGATACGCAGTATTTT
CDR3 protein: CSALLRGDTQYF

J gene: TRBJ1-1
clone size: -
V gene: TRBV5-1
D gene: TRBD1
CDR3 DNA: TGCGCCAGCAGCTTGGTAGCTGGGACAGGGTCGACTGAAGCTTTCTTT
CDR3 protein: CASSLVAGTGSTEAFF

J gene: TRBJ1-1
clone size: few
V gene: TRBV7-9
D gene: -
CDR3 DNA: TGTGCCAGCAGCTTAGCTGGGGGGTCTGAAGCTTTCTTT
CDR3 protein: CASSLAGGSEAFF

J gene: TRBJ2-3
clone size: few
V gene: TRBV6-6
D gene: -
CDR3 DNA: TGTGCCAGCATCTTAGCGCTAGGGGCAGATACGCAGTATTTT
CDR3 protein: CASILALGADTQYF

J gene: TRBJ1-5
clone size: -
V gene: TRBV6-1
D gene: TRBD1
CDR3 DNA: TGTGCCAGCATCTTTGGACAGGCCCAGCCCCAGCATTTT
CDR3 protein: CASIFGQAQPQHF

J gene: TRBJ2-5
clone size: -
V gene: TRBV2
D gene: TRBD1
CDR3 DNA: TGTGCCAGCAGTAAAACAGGGGCCCATGAGCAGTACTTC
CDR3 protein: CASSKTGAHEQYF

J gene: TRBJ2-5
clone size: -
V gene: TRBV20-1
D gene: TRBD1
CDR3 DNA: TGCAGTGCTAGGGCGATGACAGGGAACCAAGAGACCCAGTACTTC
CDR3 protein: CSARAMTGNQETQYF

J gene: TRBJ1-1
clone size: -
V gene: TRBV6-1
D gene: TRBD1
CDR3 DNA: TGTGCCAGCAGTCCCCGGGACAGAACGAACACTGAAGCTTTCTTT
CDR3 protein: CASSPRDRTNTEAFF

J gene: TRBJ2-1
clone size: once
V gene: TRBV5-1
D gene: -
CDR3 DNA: TGCGCCAGCAGCGTTTCGTATGGGAATGAGCAGTTCTTC
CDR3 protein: CASSVSYGNEQFF

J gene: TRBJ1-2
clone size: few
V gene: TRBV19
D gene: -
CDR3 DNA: TGTGCCAGTAGTATAGCCCAGGTCCGGGGAGGCTATGGCTACACCTTC
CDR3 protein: CASSIAQVRGGYGYTF

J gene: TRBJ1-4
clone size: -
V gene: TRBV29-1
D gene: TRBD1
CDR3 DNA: TGCAGCGTTAATGGGACAGGGGACGAAAAACTGTTTTTT
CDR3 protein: CSVNGTGDEKLFF

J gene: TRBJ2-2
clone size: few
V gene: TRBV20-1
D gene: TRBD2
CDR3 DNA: TGCAGTGCTAGATCCCCCAGGGTAGCGGGTTCGAACACCGGGGAGCTGTTTTTT
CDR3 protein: CSARSPRVAGSNTGELFF

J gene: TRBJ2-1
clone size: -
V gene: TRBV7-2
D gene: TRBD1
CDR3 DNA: TGTGCCAGCAGCCAAACAGGGGTTGCGAGCTCCTACAATGAGCAGTTCTTC
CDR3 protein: CASSQTGVASSYNEQFF

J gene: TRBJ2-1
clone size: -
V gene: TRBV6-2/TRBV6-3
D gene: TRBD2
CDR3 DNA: TGTGCCAGCAGAAGAACTAGCGACAATGAGCAGTTCTTC
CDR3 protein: CASRRTSDNEQFF

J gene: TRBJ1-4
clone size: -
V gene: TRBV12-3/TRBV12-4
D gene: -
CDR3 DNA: TGTGCCAGCACCACCTATCGCGGCGGTAATGAAAAACTGTTTTTT
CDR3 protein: CASTTYRGGNEKLFF

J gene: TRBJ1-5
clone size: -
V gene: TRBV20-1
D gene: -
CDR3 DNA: TGCAGTGCTAGGGAAGGGTTTCAGCCCCAGCATTTT
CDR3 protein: CSAREGFQPQHF

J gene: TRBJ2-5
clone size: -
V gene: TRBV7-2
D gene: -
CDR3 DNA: TGTGCCAGCAGCCGACAACTAGGGGCAGAGACCCAGTACTTC
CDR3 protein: CASSRQLGAETQYF

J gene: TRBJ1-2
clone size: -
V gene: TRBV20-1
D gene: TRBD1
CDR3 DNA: TGCAGTGTTCCGAACAGGGGGCACGGCTACACCTTC
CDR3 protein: CSVPNRGHGYTF

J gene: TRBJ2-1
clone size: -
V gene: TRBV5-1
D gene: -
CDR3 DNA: TGCGCCAGCAGCTCCCAAGTGGCGCAGTTCTTC
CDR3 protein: CASSSQVAQFF

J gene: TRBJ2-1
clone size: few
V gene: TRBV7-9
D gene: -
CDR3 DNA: TGTGCCAGCAGCTTATCCTTAAGTGAGCAGTTCTTC
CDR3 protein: CASSLSLSEQFF

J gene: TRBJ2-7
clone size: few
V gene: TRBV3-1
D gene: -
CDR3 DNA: TGTGCCAGCAGCCAGAGTGTCTACGAGCAGTACTTC
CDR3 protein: CASSQSVYEQYF

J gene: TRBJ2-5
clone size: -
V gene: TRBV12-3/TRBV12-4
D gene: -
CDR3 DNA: TGTGCCAGCAGACCACAGGCGGGCGAGCGGTACTTC
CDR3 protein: CASRPQAGERYF

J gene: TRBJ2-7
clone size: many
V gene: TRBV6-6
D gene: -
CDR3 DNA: TGTGCCAGCAGTTACTCGGACAACCGTGCCTACGAGCAGTACTTC
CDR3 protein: CASSYSDNRAYEQYF

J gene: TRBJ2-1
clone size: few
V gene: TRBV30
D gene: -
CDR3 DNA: TGTGCCTGGAGTGCCAATTACAATGAGCAGTTCTTC
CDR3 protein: CAWSANYNEQFF

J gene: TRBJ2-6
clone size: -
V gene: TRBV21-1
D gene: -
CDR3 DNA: TGTGCCAGCAGCAAAAGGGACAGTTCTGGGGCCAACGTCCTGACTTTC
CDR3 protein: CASSKRDSSGANVLTF

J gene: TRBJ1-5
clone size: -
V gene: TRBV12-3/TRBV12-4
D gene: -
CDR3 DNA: TGTGCCAGCAGTCCGGTCGGGATGAGCAATCAGCCCCAGCATTTT
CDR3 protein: CASSPVGMSNQPQHF

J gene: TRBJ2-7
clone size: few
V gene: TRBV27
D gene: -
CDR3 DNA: TGTGCCAGCAGTCACGGAGGGTTCTACGAGCAGTACTTC
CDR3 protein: CASSHGGFYEQYF

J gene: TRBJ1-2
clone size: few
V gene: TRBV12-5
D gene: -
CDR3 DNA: TGTGCTAGTGGTTTGAGTACGGGCGGCGGCTATGGCTACACCTTC
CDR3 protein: CASGLSTGGGYGYTF

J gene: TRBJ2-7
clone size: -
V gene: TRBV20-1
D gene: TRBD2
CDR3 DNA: TGCAGTGCGGGGACTAGCGGCGCCTACGAGCAGTACTTC
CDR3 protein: CSAGTSGAYEQYF

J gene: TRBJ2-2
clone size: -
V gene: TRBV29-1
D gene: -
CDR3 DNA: TGCAGCGTTGATGGTTTTGACAGTAGGACCGGGGAGCTGTTTTTT
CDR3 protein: CSVDGFDSRTGELFF

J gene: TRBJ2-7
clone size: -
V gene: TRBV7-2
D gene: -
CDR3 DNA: TGTGCCAGCAGCTTTTACCGGGGGATTTCCTACGAGCAGTACTTC
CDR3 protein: CASSFYRGISYEQYF

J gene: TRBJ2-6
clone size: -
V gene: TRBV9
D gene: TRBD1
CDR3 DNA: TGTGCCAGCAGCGCCTCCGCTACATACAGGGGGACCTCCTACTCTGGGGCCAACGTCCTGACTTTC
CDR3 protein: CASSASATYRGTSYSGANVLTF

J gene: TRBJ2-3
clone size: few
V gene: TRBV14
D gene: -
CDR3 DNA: TGTGCCAGCAGCCAAGTTGGGGGGCGAACAGATACGCAGTATTTT
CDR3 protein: CASSQVGGRTDTQYF

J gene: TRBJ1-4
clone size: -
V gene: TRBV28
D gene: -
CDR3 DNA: TGTGCCAGCAACGAGGGGGCAACTAATGAAAAACTGTTTTTT
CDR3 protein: CASNEGATNEKLFF

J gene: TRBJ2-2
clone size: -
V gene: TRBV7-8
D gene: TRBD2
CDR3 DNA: TGTGCCAGCAGCCCCCGCCCTAGCGGGGGGAACACCGGGGAGCTGTTTTTT
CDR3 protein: CASSPRPSGGNTGELFF

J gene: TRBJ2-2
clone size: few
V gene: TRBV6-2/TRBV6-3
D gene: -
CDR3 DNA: TGTGCCAGCAGTGTAAGGGAGACCGGGGAGCTGTTTTTT
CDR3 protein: CASSVRETGELFF

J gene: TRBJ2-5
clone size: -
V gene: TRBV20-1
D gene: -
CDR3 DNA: TGCAGTGCCGCAGACCGGGAGACCCAGTACTTC
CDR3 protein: CSAADRETQYF

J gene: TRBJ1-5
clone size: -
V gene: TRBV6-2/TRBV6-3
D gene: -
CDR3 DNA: TGTGCCAGCAGTTGGTCGGACGGGGGGGCCTTCGTGCAGCCCCAGCATTTT
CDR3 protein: CASSWSDGGAFVQPQHF

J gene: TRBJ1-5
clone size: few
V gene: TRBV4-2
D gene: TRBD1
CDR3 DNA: TGTGCCAGCAGCCAAGCGGACAGGGTGGGTCAGCCCCAGCATTTT
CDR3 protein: CASSQADRVGQPQHF

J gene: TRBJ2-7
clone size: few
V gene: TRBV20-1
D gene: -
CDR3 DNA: TGCAGTGCTAGGTCATCACGCTCCTACGAGCAGTACTTC
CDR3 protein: CSARSSRSYEQYF

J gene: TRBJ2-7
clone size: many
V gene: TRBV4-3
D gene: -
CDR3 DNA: TGCGCCAGCAGCCAAGATCGATCCAGGGTGTACGAGCAGTACTTC
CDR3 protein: CASSQDRSRVYEQYF

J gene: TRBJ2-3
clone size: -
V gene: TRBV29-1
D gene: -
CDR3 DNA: TGCAGCGTTGCTGGGGAAAGCACAGATACGCAGTATTTT
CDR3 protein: CSVAGESTDTQYF

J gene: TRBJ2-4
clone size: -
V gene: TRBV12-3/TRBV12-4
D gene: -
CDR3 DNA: TGTGCCAGCAGTTTGGGAAATCAGCAGTACTTC
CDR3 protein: CASSLGNQQYF

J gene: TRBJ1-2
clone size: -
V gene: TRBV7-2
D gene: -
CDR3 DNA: TGTGCCAGCAGCTTAGCAGGGTTCTATGGCTACACCTTC
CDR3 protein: CASSLAGFYGYTF

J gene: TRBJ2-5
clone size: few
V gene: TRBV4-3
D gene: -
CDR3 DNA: TGCGCCAGCAGCCAAGACCAGCTGGAGACCCAGTACTTC
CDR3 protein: CASSQDQLETQYF